This is a list of T cell receptor beta chains from one sample in a study of liver allograft versus peripheral blood T cells. Using its own MiXCR run on the reads, TCRdb lists one record per CDR3 protein. Of thousands of distinct CDR3 sequences listed, approximately 15% are singletons. The receptor source for this set is a human patient who had a liver transplant. Some T cells may be provided by the graft donor. Each CDR3 is given with its conserved first and last residue. A D gene is named only where the DNA matches it firmly. Size is omitted from some rows. Given values are once, few, many or a class for expanded clones.

abundance	v_gene	j_gene	d_gene	CDR3aa	CDR3nt
many	TRBV10-3	TRBJ1-1	TRBD1	CAISEQGTAPDTEAFF	TGTGCCATCAGTGAGCAAGGGACAGCCCCCGACACTGAAGCTTTCTTT
many	TRBV5-4	TRBJ1-5	-	CASSLGGWSAQGPQHF	TGTGCCAGCAGCTTGGGAGGGTGGTCGGCGCAAGGGCCCCAGCATTTT
-	TRBV6-1	TRBJ2-3	TRBD2	CASSSSGGGTDTQYF	TGTGCCAGCAGTTCTAGCGGGGGGGGCACAGATACGCAGTATTTT
-	TRBV20-1	TRBJ1-1	-	CSAYGRSEAFF	TGCAGTGCTTATGGACGAAGTGAAGCTTTCTTT
medium-sized	TRBV10-3	TRBJ2-7	-	CAISEAVPYEQYF	TGTGCCATCAGTGAGGCTGTCCCCTACGAGCAGTACTTC
-	TRBV2	TRBJ1-1	TRBD1	CASSFSTFRDRDNTEAFF	TGTGCCAGCAGTTTCTCAACCTTCCGGGACAGGGACAACACTGAAGCTTTCTTT
medium-sized	TRBV19	TRBJ1-2	-	CASSFLGPPPYGYTF	TGTGCCAGTAGTTTCCTTGGACCGCCCCCGTATGGCTACACCTTC
medium-sized	TRBV30	TRBJ1-4	TRBD1	CACDTDRVREKLFF	TGTGCCTGTGACACCGACAGGGTTAGAGAAAAACTGTTTTTT
many	TRBV19	TRBJ2-7	-	CASSLREGYEQYF	TGTGCCAGTAGCCTCCGAGAGGGTTACGAGCAGTACTTC
medium-sized	TRBV19	TRBJ1-6	TRBD1	CASSTGTGGNRRSPLHF	TGTGCCAGTAGTACCGGGACAGGGGGCAATCGCCGTTCACCCCTCCACTTT
few	TRBV9	TRBJ1-1	-	CASSVGRSVRIWWAFF	TGTGCCAGCAGCGTAGGCCGAAGCGTCAGGATCTGGTGGGCTTTCTTT
-	TRBV9	TRBJ2-7	TRBD2	CASSRGLAGPSSYNEQYF	TGTGCCAGCAGCCGGGGACTAGCGGGTCCTAGCTCCTACAATGAGCAGTACTTC
once	TRBV23-1	TRBJ1-5	-	CASSLTQPQHF	TGCGCCAGCAGTCTGACTCAGCCCCAGCATTTT
medium-sized	TRBV24-1	TRBJ2-1	TRBD2	CATSEAGGSSYNEQFF	TGTGCCACCAGTGAAGCGGGGGGGAGCTCCTACAATGAGCAGTTCTTC
medium-sized	TRBV12-3/TRBV12-4	TRBJ1-2	-	CASRTSGTNYGYTF	TGTGCCAGCAGAACTTCCGGGACCAACTATGGCTACACCTTC
once	TRBV11-2	TRBJ1-2	TRBD1	CASSTLTGNYGYTF	TGTGCCAGCAGCACACTGACAGGGAACTATGGCTACACCTTC
-	TRBV28	TRBJ2-5	TRBD1	CASSSPDRAETQYF	TGTGCCAGCAGTTCCCCGGACAGGGCGGAGACCCAGTACTTC
-	TRBV7-2	TRBJ1-4	-	CASSLIGEKLFF	TGTGCCAGCAGCTTAATAGGCGAAAAACTGTTTTTT
medium-sized	TRBV6-6	TRBJ1-3	-	CASSWKGNTIYF	TGTGCCAGCAGTTGGAAGGGGAACACCATATATTTT
many	TRBV6-5	TRBJ1-5	-	CASSPHNNQPQHF	TGTGCCAGCAGTCCCCACAACAATCAGCCCCAGCATTTT
medium-sized	TRBV6-6	TRBJ1-2	TRBD1	CASSSAGTAYGYTF	TGTGCCAGCAGTTCAGCCGGGACAGCTTATGGCTACACCTTC
many	TRBV9	TRBJ1-2	-	CASSGVANYGYTF	TGTGCCAGTTCAGGGGTCGCTAACTATGGCTACACCTTC
medium-sized	TRBV6-2/TRBV6-3	TRBJ1-4	-	CASSEQTGHLNEKLFF	TGTGCCAGCAGTGAACAGACGGGACACCTTAATGAAAAACTGTTTTTT
few	TRBV30	TRBJ2-7	TRBD1	CAWSEQGDEQYF	TGTGCCTGGAGTGAACAGGGGGACGAGCAGTACTTC
-	TRBV20-1	TRBJ2-3	-	CSASEGSTDTQYF	TGCAGTGCTAGCGAGGGGAGCACAGATACGCAGTATTTT
medium-sized	TRBV15	TRBJ1-5	-	CATSRDPNGFSNQPQHF	TGTGCCACCAGCAGAGACCCCAACGGATTTAGCAATCAGCCCCAGCATTTT
-	TRBV30	TRBJ1-6	-	CAWGDGSSYNSPLHF	TGTGCCTGGGGCGACGGGAGCTCCTATAATTCACCCCTCCACTTT
-	TRBV30	TRBJ2-7	-	CAWSSRVSSYEQYF	TGTGCCTGGAGTTCTAGGGTGAGCTCCTACGAGCAGTACTTC
medium-sized	TRBV12-3/TRBV12-4	TRBJ1-2	TRBD1	CASSLDRVRGYTF	TGTGCCAGCAGTCTGGACAGGGTGAGGGGCTACACCTTC
-	TRBV7-2	TRBJ2-3	TRBD2	CASSLKGTSGGKDTQYF	TGTGCCAGCAGCTTAAAGGGGACTAGCGGGGGGAAAGATACGCAGTATTTT
-	TRBV27	TRBJ1-6	-	CASSSGTVPESPLHF	TGTGCCAGCAGTTCTGGGACCGTTCCGGAATCACCCCTCCACTTT
-	TRBV3-1	TRBJ1-2	-	CASSLDKNYGYTF	TGTGCCAGCAGCCTCGACAAGAACTATGGCTACACCTTC
-	TRBV12-3/TRBV12-4	TRBJ2-7	TRBD1	CASSLVQGATYEQYF	TGTGCCAGCTCCCTGGTCCAGGGGGCAACCTACGAGCAGTACTTC
few	TRBV5-3	TRBJ2-7	-	CARSDSGLSYEQYF	TGTGCCAGAAGTGACTCAGGCCTCTCCTACGAGCAGTACTTC
medium-sized	TRBV18	TRBJ1-2	TRBD1	CASSPRQGHEYGYTF	TGTGCCAGCTCACCGCGACAGGGACATGAGTATGGCTACACCTTC
many	TRBV12-3/TRBV12-4	TRBJ1-6	-	CASSLGGSPLHF	TGTGCCAGCAGTTTAGGGGGTTCACCCCTCCACTTT
large	TRBV18	TRBJ1-4	-	CASSDDGEKLFF	TGTGCCAGCTCGGACGATGGTGAAAAACTGTTTTTT
-	TRBV7-2	TRBJ2-2	TRBD1	CASSLGTGGPGELFF	TGTGCCAGCAGCTTAGGGACAGGGGGGCCCGGGGAGCTGTTTTTT
many	TRBV12-3/TRBV12-4	TRBJ1-5	TRBD1	CASSLGQGYGLYQPQHF	TGTGCCAGCAGTTTAGGACAGGGTTATGGTCTTTATCAGCCCCAGCATTTT
medium-sized	TRBV6-2/TRBV6-3	TRBJ1-2	TRBD1	CASSYAARGRGYGYTF	TGTGCCAGCAGTTACGCGGCCAGGGGGCGCGGTTATGGCTACACCTTC
medium-sized	TRBV18	TRBJ1-5	-	CASSAGAGGQPQHF	TGTGCCAGCTCGGCGGGGGCCGGGGGTCAGCCCCAGCATTTT
-	TRBV20-1	TRBJ2-1	TRBD2	CSASFGLEGRRADNEQFF	TGCAGTGCTAGTTTCGGACTAGAAGGACGGCGGGCGGACAATGAGCAGTTCTTC
medium-sized	TRBV18	TRBJ2-7	-	CASSRPTRDEQYF	TGTGCCAGCTCACGCCCGACTCGTGACGAGCAGTACTTC
medium-sized	TRBV6-2/TRBV6-3	TRBJ1-2	TRBD1	CASSWDRGNGYTF	TGTGCCAGCAGTTGGGACAGGGGGAATGGCTACACCTTC
medium-sized	TRBV5-6	TRBJ1-5	-	CASSSQGRGNQPQHF	TGTGCCAGCAGCTCTCAGGGACGAGGCAATCAGCCCCAGCATTTT